This note documents a single TCR beta chain sequence. Germline CDR1 is MRHNA and CDR2 is SNTAGT. The CDR3 covers 15 residues. V shed 6 bases, J shed 3 bases, and the junction held 3 bases outside the gene matches. These data come from a study of early T cells in non-severe SARS-CoV-2 infection. Individual cDNA molecules received unique molecular identifiers during library preparation. TCRdb redid the calling of the 5' RACE reads with MiXCR, one entry per CDR3 protein. This sample has around 76,000 distinct CDR3 sequences, with about 11% found just once. This sequence originates from an adult who was a healthcare worker with PCR-confirmed SARS-CoV-2 infection or an uninfected control (not recorded which). Sequencing was done on a sample of whole blood. This rearrangement joins TRBV6-4 to TRBJ2-1; TRBD2 agrees at 12 bases. Here the CDR3 DNA reads TGTGCCAGCAGCCAACTAGCGGGGGGCTACAATGAGCAGTTCTTC. Amino acid sequence: CASSQLAGGYNEQFF.